This TCR beta chain was documented in a study of cytomegalovirus exposure and HLA in healthy donors. The study's findings and limits: First-cohort TCR clusters tended to co-occur in the 95 to 150 validation repertoires, a later analysis found. It was about 180 TCR beta chains that were listed as cytomegalovirus-associated. It was reportedly the case that the classifier diagnosed cytomegalovirus status with high specificity and sensitivity.

The donors formed part of the approximately 120-subject validation cohort, distinct from the roughly 700-subject first cohort. A word on this clone: Antigen specificity is unknown.

The CDR3 loop spans 19 amino acids. V trimming: 4 bases; J trimming: 4 bases; junction bases outside the gene matches: 18. Profiling relied on immunoSEQ multiplex PCR, and the TCRdb table lists in-frame clones only, not all of them. The sample includes 100,000 or so clones, around 85% seen only once; the top ten take 20% to 25%. The chain couples TRBV23-1 to TRBJ1-1; TRBD1 aligns across 10 bases. TRBV23-1 is an ORF, and what it does is uncertain. This clonotype originated in a man aged 18 to 29 in good health and CMV-seropositive. The sample comprised PBMCs. Here the CDR3 DNA reads TGCGCCAGCAGTCCTTCCTACGGGACAGGGGATCGTCGAAGCACTGAAGCTTTCTTT. This translates into CASSPSYGTGDRRSTEAFF.